This T cell receptor (beta chain) was recorded in a study of identical twins. General study points: For monozygotic twins, models underestimated out-of-frame TCR alpha sharing.

Trimming at V came to 6 bases and at J to 2 bases, leaving 13 bases not matched to a gene. CDR1 and CDR2 from the germline V gene are SGDLS and YYNGEE. The CDR3 covers 18 residues. TCRdb analysed the 5' RACE reads with MiXCR anew, one entry per CDR3 protein. The top ten hold around 4.4% of the sample, which has 700,000 or so distinct CDR3 sequences, about 20% seen once. The sample holds a few counts of this clonotype. The antigen is unknown. These same records also appear under a second study, on T cells expressing NK-cell markers. That publication notes: Of the CD8+ T cells in over five donors, about 1.0-7.0% belonged to dominant NKG2C+ clonotypes.

The TCR originated in a woman younger than 35 in good health. Sequenced sample: PBMCs. The gene calls are TRBV9 and TRBJ2-3; 12 bases align to TRBD2. This CDR3 is CASTKQLAGGTSTDTQYF. CDR3 sequence (DNA): TGTGCCAGCACCAAACAGCTAGCGGGGGGGACGTCCACAGATACGCAGTATTTT.